This note documents a single TCR beta chain sequence. Its antigen is currently unknown. The sample comes from a study of shared clonotypes between healthy human individuals. Study details: The composition of the donors was a couple of women and three men aged 18 to 49. Notes on the study in general: It was expected that sequencing depth would affect clonotype sharing among donors. Compared with memory subsets, naive subsets generally had larger estimated richness.

The table came from immunoSEQ multiplex PCR; TCRdb's copy has only in-frame clones and leaves some out. Of a few million clones in the sample, around nine tenths were seen once. V gave up 1 base and J gave up 4 bases, with 11 bases separating them. Per germline, CDR1 KGHSH and CDR2 LQKENI. The CDR3 totals 15 residues. The sequence came from a young man in good health. The chain uses TRBV18 and TRBJ1-5; D might be TRBD1 (5 bases). Material for sequencing was naive CD4+ T cells sorted from blood. Sample subset: CD45RA+ positively selected. As DNA, the CDR3 is TGTGCCAGCTCACCACAGCGGGACCCGAATCAGCCCCAGCATTTT. It yields the protein CASSPQRDPNQPQHF.